These 16 T cell receptor beta chains came from one sample sequenced in a study of T cell changes during pregnancy in multiple sclerosis. Data came from immunoSEQ multiplex PCR; TCRdb stores just in-frame clones and leaves some out. The repertoire holds 20,000 to 25,000 clones, with just under 85% as singletons. Sequencing used CD8+ T cells from peripheral blood mononuclear cells, obtained in the first trimester of pregnancy. All receptors come from a female donor in good health, enrolled as a control in a pregnancy study.

This clone was counted a few times. The chain links TRBV5-1 to TRBJ2-7; TRBD1 agrees at 8 bases. This CDR3 spans 15 amino acids. CDR1 is SGHRS, CDR2 YFSETQ, per germline. The V and J ends lost 3 bases and 5 bases, in that order; junction bases with no gene match: 10. The CDR3 DNA reads as TGCGCCAGCAGCTCCGACAGGGGACCCAGCAACGAGCAGTACTTC. Translated: CASSSDRGPSNEQYF.

This rearrangement joins TRBV9 to TRBJ2-1; D is undetermined. There are 14 residues in the CDR3. V was pared by 2 bases and J by 8 bases, with 14 bases between. The germline gives CDR1 SGDLS, CDR2 YYNGEE. The CDR3 DNA is TGTGCCAGCAGCGTGAACAGTTTCGCCGATGAGCAGTTCTTC. Amino acids: CASSVNSFADEQFF.

This rearrangement joins TRBV7-9 to TRBJ1-6, with D possibly matching TRBD1 (6 bases). The CDR3 is 15 residues long. CDR1 and CDR2 (germline): SEHNR, FQNEAQ (reference sequence). V lost 8 bases, J lost 8 bases, and 19 bases lay in between. CDR3 amino acids: CASLGASPDHSPLHF. The CDR3 DNA reads as TGTGCCAGCTTGGGGGCTTCCCCCGACCATTCACCCCTCCACTTT.

This clone was seen a few times. This chain uses TRBV6-1 with TRBJ2-5; D not resolved. This CDR3 has 13 residues. CDR1 is MNHNS, CDR2 SASEGT, per germline. Trimming stripped 6 bases from V and 2 bases from J, with 10 bases between. The CDR3 DNA reads TGTGCCAGCAGCGGTCAACAGCAAGAGACCCAGTACTTC. Its protein product is CASSGQQQETQYF.

This clone showed up just once. The germline gene is not matched at one end of the junction; a read error may be the cause. The V and J genes are TRBV27 and TRBJ2-7, with 7 bases fitting TRBD2. From germline, CDR1 is MNHEY and CDR2 SMNVEV (reference sequence). The CDR3 is made up of 14 amino acids. CDR3 loop: CASSSSGFPYEQCF. Written as DNA, the CDR3 is TGTGCCAGCAGTTCTAGCGGATTCCCCTACGAGCAGTGCTTC.

This chain joins TRBV6-5 and TRBJ2-2; 10 bases are a match to TRBD2. Trimming took 6 bases from V and 6 from J; bases not matched to a gene: 4. Germline-derived CDR1 and CDR2 are MNHEY and SVGAGI. This CDR3 comprises 14 residues. Written as DNA, the CDR3 is TGTGCCAGCAGCCACAGCGGGAGGGCCGGGGAGCTGTTTTTT. Translation gives CASSHSGRAGELFF.

The rearrangement uses TRBV19 and TRBJ2-3, with a tentative D call TRBD2 (7 bases). Deletions cut 7 bases from V and 4 bases from J, with 15 bases between. The CDR3 is made up of 14 amino acids. Germline V CDR1 and CDR2: LNHDA, SQIVND (reference sequence). DNA of the CDR3: TGTGCCAGTAAAGGGGGGGTTGAGGCAGATACGCAGTATTTT. Translated: CASKGGVEADTQYF.

This clone was seen more than once but under ten times. The chain recombines TRBV13 with TRBJ2-1; 11 bases are a match to TRBD2. There are 14 residues in the CDR3. Germline CDR1 and CDR2: PRHDT and FYEKMQ (reference sequence). With 1 base clipped from V and 13 bases from J, the junction kept 6 bases outside the gene matches. The CDR3 bases are TGTGCCAGCAGCTTAGAAGCTAGCGGGGGGTTCCAGTTCTTC. This sequence encodes CASSLEASGGFQFF.

The chain joins TRBV27 to TRBJ1-5; 8 nucleotides match TRBD1. The V and J ends lost 5 bases and 6 bases, in that order; junction bases with no gene match: 6. From germline, CDR1 is MNHEY and CDR2 SMNVEV (reference sequence). The CDR3 loop spans 14 amino acids. The CDR3 DNA is TGTGCCAGCAGTCCCAGGGGGCCGGCTCAGCCCCAGCATTTT. Translating it yields CASSPRGPAQPQHF.

The chain is built from TRBV9 and TRBJ2-5; TRBD2 aligns across 15 bases. This CDR3 spans 15 amino acids. Trimming cost V 4 bases and J 5 bases; bases outside gene matches: 3. Germline V gene sequence: CDR1 SGDLS, CDR2 YYNGEE. The CDR3 loop reads CASSTGTSGGETQYF. In DNA, the CDR3 is TGTGCCAGCAGCACCGGGACTAGCGGGGGGGAGACCCAGTACTTC.

The J gene is TRBJ2-7, the V gene TRBV7-9, with D perhaps matching TRBD2 (5 bases). Germline-derived CDR1 and CDR2 are SEHNR and FQNEAQ (reference sequence). The V end was cut by 5 bases, the J end by 7 bases, with 21 bases between. This CDR3 spans 15 amino acids. CDR3 in amino acids: CASSQAGALTREQYF. CDR3 DNA: TGTGCCAGCAGCCAGGCGGGCGCCCTAACGAGGGAGCAGTACTTC. Combining the CDR3 with reference TRBV7-9 and TRBJ2-7 gives the whole variable domain DTGVSQNPRHKITKRGQNVTFRCDPISEHNRLYWYRQTLGQGPEFLTYFQNEAQLEKSRLLSDRFSAERPKGSFSTLEIQRTEQGDSAMYLCASSQAGALTREQYFGPGTRLTVT.

In its sample, this clone was seen once. This chain joins TRBV6-1 and TRBJ1-1, with D maybe TRBD1 (5 bases). Trimming cost V 3 bases and J 1 base, with 24 bases left between them. CDR1 and CDR2 (germline): MNHNS, SASEGT. The length of the CDR3 is 19 residues. The CDR3 sequence: CASSEIWGPTQPTNTEAFF. The CDR3 coding sequence is TGTGCCAGCAGTGAGATTTGGGGCCCGACTCAACCTACGAACACTGAAGCTTTCTTT.

This chain connects TRBV7-9 to TRBJ2-7, with 8 bases fitting TRBD1. CDR1 and CDR2 from the germline V gene are SEHNR and FQNEAQ (reference sequence). V was clipped by 2 bases and J by 5 bases; unmatched bases: 8. The length of the CDR3 is 15 residues. In nucleotides, the CDR3 is TGTGCCAGCAGCTTACCGCAGGACAGGGTGAACGAGCAGTACTTC. Amino acid sequence: CASSLPQDRVNEQYF.

The V call is TRBV30, the J call TRBJ2-3; 8 bases map to TRBD2. Per germline, CDR1 GTSNPN and CDR2 SVGIG (reference sequence). V lost 2 bases, J lost 0 bases, and 7 bases stayed unmatched. The CDR3 runs 16 residues. CDR3 loop: CAWSYVASGSTDTQYF. CDR3 DNA: TGTGCCTGGAGTTACGTGGCTAGCGGGAGCACAGATACGCAGTATTTT.

V and J are TRBV6-6 and TRBJ2-7; the D gene is possibly TRBD1 (6 bases). The CDR3 consists of 14 residues. The V gene's germline CDR1 is MNHNY and CDR2 SVGAGI (reference sequence). Trimming took off 5 bases at V and 3 bases at J, with 14 bases between the two ends. CDR3 in DNA: TGTGCCAGCAGTCTCCGACAGGAGGTCTACGAGCAGTACTTC. It yields the protein CASSLRQEVYEQYF.

The chain is built from TRBV5-1 and TRBJ2-2; 9 nucleotides line up with TRBD2. CDR1 and CDR2 from the germline V gene are SGHRS and YFSETQ. J lost 1 base, V lost 0 bases, and 1 base had no gene match. The CDR3 totals 16 residues. The CDR3 region is CASSLETSGNTGELFF. DNA of the CDR3: TGCGCCAGCAGCTTGGAGACTAGCGGGAACACCGGGGAGCTGTTTTTT.